This T cell receptor (beta chain) came from a study of regulatory T cells in long-lasting Graves disease. Looking at the study overall: Recently diagnosed Graves' patients had received antithyroid drugs for under 3 months.

Germline V CDR1 and CDR2: SGHRS, YFSETQ. Trimming took 2 bases from V and 4 from J, leaving 15 bases between them. This CDR3 is 15 amino acids long. Construction of the TCR beta libraries employed iRepertoire HTBI primers in conjunction with Arm-PCR of CDR3 regions. In TCRdb, the multiplex PCR reads were re-called with MiXCR into one record per CDR3 protein. In the table there are over 350,000 distinct CDR3 sequences, 15% of which are singletons. Documented time point: newly diagnosed GD, antithyroid drugs for less than 3 months. Scientists built the TCR library using RNA that was extracted from PBMCs. Study results and caveats: Gene preferences differed: TRBV28, TRBJ1-2, TRBJ2-5 in persistent cases.

The table lists this clonotype with many counts. What it binds is unknown. The data also belong to a second study, concerning T cells in Graves' hyperthyroidism and ophthalmopathy. From that second work: A set of HTBI primers served as the primers for a first-round RT-PCR of the TCR CDR3. Ophthalmopathy, as predicted by the model, came a median about seven months after the prediction.

This TCR derives from a woman aged 40 to 50 with Graves disease. The sequences come from peripheral blood mononuclear cells (PBMCs), collected at new diagnosis, from a patient treated with antithyroid drugs. The chain has TRBV5-1 and TRBJ1-2; D might be TRBD1 (5 bases). The CDR3 nucleotides are TGCGCCAGCAGCTTTCGAGGGGAGGCCAGCTATGGCTACACCTTC. It translates to CASSFRGEASYGYTF. The full variable domain, with the rest looked up from reference TRBV5-1 and TRBJ1-2, is KAGVTQTPRYLIKTRGQQVTLSCSPISGHRSVSWYQQTPGQGLQFLFEYFSETQRNKGNFPGRFSGRQFSNSRSEMNVSTLELGDSALYLCASSFRGEASYGYTFGSGTRLTVV.